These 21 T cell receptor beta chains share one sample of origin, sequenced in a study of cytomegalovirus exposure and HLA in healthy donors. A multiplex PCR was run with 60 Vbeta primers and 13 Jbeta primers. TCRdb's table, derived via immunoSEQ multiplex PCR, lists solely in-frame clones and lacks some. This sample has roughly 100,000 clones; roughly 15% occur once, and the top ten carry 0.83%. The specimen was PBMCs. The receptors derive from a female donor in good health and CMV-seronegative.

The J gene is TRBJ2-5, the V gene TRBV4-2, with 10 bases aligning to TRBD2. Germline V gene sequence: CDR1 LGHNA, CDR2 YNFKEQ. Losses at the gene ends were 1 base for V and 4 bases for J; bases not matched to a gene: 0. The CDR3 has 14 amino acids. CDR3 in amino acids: CASSQGLAGETQYF. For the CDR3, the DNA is TGTGCCAGCAGCCAAGGACTAGCGGGAGAGACCCAGTACTTC.

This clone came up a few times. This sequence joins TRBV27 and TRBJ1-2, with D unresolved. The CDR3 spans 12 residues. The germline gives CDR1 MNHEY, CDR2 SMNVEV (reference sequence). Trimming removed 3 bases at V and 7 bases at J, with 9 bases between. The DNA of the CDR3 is TGTGCCAGCAGTTTCCCACTTGCTGGCTACACCTTC. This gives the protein CASSFPLAGYTF.

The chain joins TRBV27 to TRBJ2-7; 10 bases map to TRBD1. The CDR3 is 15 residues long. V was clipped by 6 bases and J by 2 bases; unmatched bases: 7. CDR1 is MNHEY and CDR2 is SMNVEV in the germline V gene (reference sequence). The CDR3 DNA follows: TGTGCCAGCAGGACAGGGGGCGTCCTGGCCTACGAGCAGTACTTC. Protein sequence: CASRTGGVLAYEQYF.

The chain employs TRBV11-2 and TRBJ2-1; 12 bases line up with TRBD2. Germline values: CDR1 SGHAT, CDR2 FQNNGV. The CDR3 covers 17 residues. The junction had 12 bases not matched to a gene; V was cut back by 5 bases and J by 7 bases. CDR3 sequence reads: CASSPAPSGRAWNEQFF. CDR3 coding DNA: TGTGCCAGCAGCCCAGCCCCTAGCGGGAGGGCCTGGAATGAGCAGTTCTTC.

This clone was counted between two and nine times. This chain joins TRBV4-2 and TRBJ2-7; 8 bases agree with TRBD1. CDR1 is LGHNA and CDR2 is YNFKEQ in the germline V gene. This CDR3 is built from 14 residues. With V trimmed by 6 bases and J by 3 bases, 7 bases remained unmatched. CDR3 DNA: TGTGCCAGCAGTAGACGGGACAGGAGCTACGAGCAGTACTTC. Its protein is CASSRRDRSYEQYF.

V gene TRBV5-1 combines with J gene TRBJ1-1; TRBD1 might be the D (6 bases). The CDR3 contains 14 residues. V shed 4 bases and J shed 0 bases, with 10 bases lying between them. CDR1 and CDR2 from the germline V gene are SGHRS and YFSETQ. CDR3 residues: CASSKGTLNTEAFF. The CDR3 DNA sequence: TGCGCCAGCAGCAAAGGGACACTGAACACTGAAGCTTTCTTT. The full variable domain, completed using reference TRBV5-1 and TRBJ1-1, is KAGVTQTPRYLIKTRGQQVTLSCSPISGHRSVSWYQQTPGQGLQFLFEYFSETQRNKGNFPGRFSGRQFSNSRSEMNVSTLELGDSALYLCASSKGTLNTEAFFGQGTRLTVV.

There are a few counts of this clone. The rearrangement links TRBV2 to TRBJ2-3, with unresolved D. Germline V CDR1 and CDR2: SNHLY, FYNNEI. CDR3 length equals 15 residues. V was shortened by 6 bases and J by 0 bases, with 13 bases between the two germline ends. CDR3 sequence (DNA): TGTGCCAGCAGGGAACGGAGAACTAGCACAGATACGCAGTATTTT. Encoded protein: CASRERRTSTDTQYF. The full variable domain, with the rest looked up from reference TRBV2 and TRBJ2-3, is EPEVTQTPSHQVTQMGQEVILRCVPISNHLYFYWYRQILGQKVEFLVSFYNNEISEKSEIFDDQFSVERPDGSNFTLKIRSTKLEDSAMYFCASRERRTSTDTQYFGPGTRLTVL.

This CDR3 reads CASSFTGGRIGQTQYF. The CDR3 DNA follows: TGTGCCAGCAGCTTTACTGGCGGGAGAATCGGTCAGACCCAGTACTTC. This chain joins TRBV5-4 and TRBJ2-5; 7 bases are a match to TRBD2. V gave up 2 bases and J gave up 6 bases; unmatched junction bases: 13. CDR1 is SGHNT, CDR2 YYREEE, per germline (reference sequence). The CDR3 extends over 16 amino acids. The full variable domain, rest sourced from reference TRBV5-4 and TRBJ2-5, is ETGVTQSPTHLIKTRGQQVTLRCSSQSGHNTVSWYQQALGQGPQFIFQYYREEENGRGNFPPRFSGLQFPNYSSELNVNALELDDSALYLCASSFTGGRIGQTQYFGPGTRLLVL.

CDR3 bases: TGTGCCAGCAGTAGACTAGCCCGCGCAGATACGCAGTATTTT. Amino acid sequence: CASSRLARADTQYF. The rearrangement uses TRBV2 and TRBJ2-3; 7 positions agree with TRBD2. The CDR3 loop spans 14 amino acids. CDR1 is SNHLY and CDR2 is FYNNEI in the germline V gene. V was clipped by 5 bases and J by 4 bases; unmatched bases: 6. Combining the CDR3 with reference TRBV2 and TRBJ2-3 gives the whole variable domain EPEVTQTPSHQVTQMGQEVILRCVPISNHLYFYWYRQILGQKVEFLVSFYNNEISEKSEIFDDQFSVERPDGSNFTLKIRSTKLEDSAMYFCASSRLARADTQYFGPGTRLTVL.

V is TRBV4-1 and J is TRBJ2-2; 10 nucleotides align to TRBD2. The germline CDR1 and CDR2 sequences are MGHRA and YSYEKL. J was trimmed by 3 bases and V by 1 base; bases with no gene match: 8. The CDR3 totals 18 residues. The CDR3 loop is CASSQGQPSGGYTGELFF. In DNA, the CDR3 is TGCGCCAGCAGCCAAGGACAGCCTAGCGGGGGTTACACCGGGGAGCTGTTTTTT.

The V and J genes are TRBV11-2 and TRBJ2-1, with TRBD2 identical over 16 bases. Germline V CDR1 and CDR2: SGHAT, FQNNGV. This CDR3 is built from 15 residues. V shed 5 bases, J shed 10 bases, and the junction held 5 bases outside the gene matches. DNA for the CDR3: TGTGCCAGCAGCCGCGGGACTAGCGGGAGGGAGGAGCAGTTCTTC. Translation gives CASSRGTSGREEQFF.

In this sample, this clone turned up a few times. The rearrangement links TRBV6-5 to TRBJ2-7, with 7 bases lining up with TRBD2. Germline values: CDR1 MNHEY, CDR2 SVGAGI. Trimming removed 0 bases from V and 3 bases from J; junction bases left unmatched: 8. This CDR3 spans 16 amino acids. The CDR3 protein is CASSYSSASGDYEQYF. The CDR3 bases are TGTGCCAGCAGTTACTCGAGCGCTAGCGGAGACTACGAGCAGTACTTC.

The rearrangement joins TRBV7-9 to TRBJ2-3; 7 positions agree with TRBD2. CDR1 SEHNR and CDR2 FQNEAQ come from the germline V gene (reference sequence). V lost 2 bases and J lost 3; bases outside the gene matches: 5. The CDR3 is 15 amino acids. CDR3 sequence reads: CASSLTSGRTDTQYF. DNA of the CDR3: TGTGCCAGCAGCTTAACTTCCGGGAGGACAGATACGCAGTATTTT.

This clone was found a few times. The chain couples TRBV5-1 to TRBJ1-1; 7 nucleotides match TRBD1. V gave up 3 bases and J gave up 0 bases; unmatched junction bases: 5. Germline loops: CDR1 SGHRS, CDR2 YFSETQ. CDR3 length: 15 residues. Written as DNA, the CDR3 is TGCGCCAGCAGCTCGGACAGGCCGGTGAACACTGAAGCTTTCTTT. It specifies CASSSDRPVNTEAFF.

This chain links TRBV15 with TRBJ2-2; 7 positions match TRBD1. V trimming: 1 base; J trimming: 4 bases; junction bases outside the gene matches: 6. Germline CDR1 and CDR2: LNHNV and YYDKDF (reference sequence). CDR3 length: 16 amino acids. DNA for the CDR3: TGTGCCACCAGCAGAGGGACAGGCGGTGGCACCGGGGAGCTGTTTTTT. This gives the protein CATSRGTGGGTGELFF. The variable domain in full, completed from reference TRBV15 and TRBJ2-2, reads DAMVIQNPRYQVTQFGKPVTLSCSQTLNHNVMYWYQQKSSQAPKLLFHYYDKDFNNEADTPDNFQSRRPNTSFCFLDIRSPGLGDTAMYLCATSRGTGGGTGELFFGEGSRLTVL.

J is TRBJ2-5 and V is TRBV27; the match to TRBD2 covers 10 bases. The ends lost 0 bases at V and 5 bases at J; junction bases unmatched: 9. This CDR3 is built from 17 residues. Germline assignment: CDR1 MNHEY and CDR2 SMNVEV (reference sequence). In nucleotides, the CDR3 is TGTGCCAGCAGTTTATCGAGGACTAGCGGACTGGGGGAGACCCAGTACTTC. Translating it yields CASSLSRTSGLGETQYF.

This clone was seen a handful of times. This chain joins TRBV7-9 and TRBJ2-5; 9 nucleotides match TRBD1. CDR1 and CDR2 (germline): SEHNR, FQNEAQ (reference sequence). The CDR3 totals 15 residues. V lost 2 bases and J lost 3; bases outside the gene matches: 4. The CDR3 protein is CASSLWTGAEETQYF. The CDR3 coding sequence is TGTGCCAGCAGCTTATGGACAGGGGCCGAAGAGACCCAGTACTTC.

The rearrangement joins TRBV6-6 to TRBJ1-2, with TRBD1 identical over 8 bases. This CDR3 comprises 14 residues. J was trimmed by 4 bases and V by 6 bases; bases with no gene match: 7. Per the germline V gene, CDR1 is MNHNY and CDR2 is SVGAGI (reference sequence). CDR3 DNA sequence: TGTGCCAGCAGACAGGGGGATAGGAGCTATGGCTACACCTTC. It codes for CASRQGDRSYGYTF.

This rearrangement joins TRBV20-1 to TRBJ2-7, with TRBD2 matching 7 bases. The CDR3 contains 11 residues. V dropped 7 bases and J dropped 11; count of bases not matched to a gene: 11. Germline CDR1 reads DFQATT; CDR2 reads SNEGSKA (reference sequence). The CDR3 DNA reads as TGCAGTGGGGGACCCCGGGACTATGAGTACTTC. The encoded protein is CSGGPRDYEYF.

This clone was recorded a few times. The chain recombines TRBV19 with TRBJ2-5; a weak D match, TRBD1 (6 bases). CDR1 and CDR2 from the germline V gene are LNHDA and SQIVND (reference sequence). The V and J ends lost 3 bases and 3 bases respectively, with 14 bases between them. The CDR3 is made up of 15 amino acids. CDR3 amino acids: CASSIPGVGEETQYF. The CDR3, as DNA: TGTGCCAGTAGTATTCCAGGGGTCGGTGAAGAGACCCAGTACTTC.

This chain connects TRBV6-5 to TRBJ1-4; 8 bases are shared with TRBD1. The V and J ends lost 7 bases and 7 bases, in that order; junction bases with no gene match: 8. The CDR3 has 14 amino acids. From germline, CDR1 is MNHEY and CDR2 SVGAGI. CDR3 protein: CASKRQGQREKLFF. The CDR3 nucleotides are TGTGCCAGCAAAAGACAGGGGCAACGTGAAAAACTGTTTTTT.